The 25 T cell receptor beta chains below come from one sample, sequenced in a study of blood T cell repertoires in COVID-19. TCRdb's copy holds only in-frame clones and misses some; the assay was immunoSEQ multiplex PCR. This table holds roughly 150,000 clones, 78% found once. The specimen was peripheral blood. The receptor set was obtained from a woman older than 75 with acute or convalescent COVID-19.

This chain links TRBV7-8 with TRBJ1-2; 8 positions agree with TRBD1. The germline V gene has CDR1 SGHVS and CDR2 FQNEAQ. Unmatched junction bases numbered 0, after V lost 2 bases and J lost 4 bases. This CDR3 is built from 13 residues. CDR3 residues: CASSLQGAYGYTF. For the CDR3, the DNA is TGTGCCAGCAGCTTACAGGGGGCCTATGGCTACACCTTC.

The V gene is TRBV18, the J gene TRBJ2-7; D gene uncertain. Trimming removed 5 bases from V and 1 base from J, with 6 bases in between. Germline-derived CDR1 and CDR2 are KGHSH and LQKENI. The CDR3 runs 12 residues. The CDR3 loop is CASSSVSYEQYF. CDR3 nucleotides: TGTGCCAGCTCATCCGTTTCCTACGAGCAGTACTTC.

There are a few counts of this clone. The chain's CDR3 is CASSQDAASSGANVLTF. The CDR3 bases are TGTGCCAGCAGCCAAGATGCCGCCAGCTCTGGGGCCAACGTCCTGACTTTC. V and J are TRBV4-2 and TRBJ2-6, with D hard to call. CDR3 length: 17 amino acids. In germline, CDR1 is LGHNA, CDR2 YNFKEQ. Trimming shortened V by 0 bases and J by 0 bases, and 9 bases separated the two germline ends.

V usage is TRBV5-1 and J usage is TRBJ2-1, with TRBD1 identical over 11 bases. Germline V gene lookup returns CDR1 SGHRS and CDR2 YFSETQ. With V trimmed by 2 bases and J by 11 bases, 6 bases remained unmatched. The CDR3 loop spans 14 amino acids. The CDR3 sequence is CASSFSDRGQKQFF. In nucleotides, the CDR3 is TGCGCCAGCAGCTTTTCGGACAGGGGGCAAAAGCAGTTCTTC.

The chain has TRBV10-3 and TRBJ1-5; perhaps TRBD1 as D (5 bases). Germline V CDR1 and CDR2: ENHRY, SYGVKD. This CDR3 is 14 amino acids long. V lost 4 bases and J 1 base, leaving 8 bases between the germline ends. CDR3 DNA sequence: TGTGCCATCAGTGGGGGGGAGAGCAATCAGCCCCAGCATTTT. Residues: CAISGGESNQPQHF.

This sequence joins TRBV5-5 and TRBJ1-5; D is possibly TRBD1 (6 bases). The CDR3 loop spans 18 amino acids. Germline V gene lookup returns CDR1 SGHKS and CDR2 YYEKEE (reference sequence). The V and J ends lost 1 base and 0 bases respectively, with 17 bases between them. The CDR3 spells CASSLQVQGPYSNQPQHF. The DNA for the CDR3 is TGTGCCAGCAGCTTGCAGGTCCAGGGGCCTTATAGCAATCAGCCCCAGCATTTT.

This clone was counted a few times. This sequence joins TRBV5-6 and TRBJ1-2; unclear D gene. The CDR3 is 14 amino acids. Germline lookup yields CDR1 SGHDT and CDR2 YYEEEE. Between the trimmed V and J ends, which lost 3 bases and 5 bases, there was a span of 14 bases. The CDR3 is CASSSVNQLYGYTF. In DNA form, the CDR3 reads TGTGCCAGCAGCTCCGTCAACCAACTATATGGCTACACCTTC.

The rearrangement joins TRBV10-2 to TRBJ1-4, with 7 bases matching TRBD1. V shed 6 bases, J shed 8 bases, and the junction held 9 bases outside the gene matches. The CDR3 is 14 residues long. CDR1 WSHSY and CDR2 SAAADI come from the germline V gene. This CDR3 is CASSMTGLGEKLFF. For the CDR3, the DNA is TGCGCCAGCAGCATGACAGGGTTAGGGGAAAAACTGTTTTTT.

This clone turned up a few times. The V call is TRBV14, the J call TRBJ1-5; the D gene is possibly TRBD1 (6 bases). With 0 bases removed from V and 9 bases from J, the gap between germline ends came to 6 bases. CDR3 length: 12 amino acids. Germline V gives CDR1 SGHDN, CDR2 FVKESK. This CDR3 is CASSQEQGPQHF. The CDR3 DNA sequence: TGTGCCAGCAGCCAAGAACAGGGGCCCCAGCATTTT.

The chain is built from TRBV28 and TRBJ2-6; D may be TRBD2 (8 bases). The V end was cut by 4 bases, the J end by 4 bases, with 11 bases between. In germline, CDR1 is MDHEN, CDR2 SYDVKM. The CDR3 contains 15 residues. CDR3: CASSSGGGGANVLTF. In DNA, the CDR3 is TGTGCCAGCAGTTCGGGAGGGGGCGGGGCCAACGTCCTGACTTTC.

CDR3 amino acids: CASSYLGGHHNQPQHF. The CDR3 DNA reads TGTGCCAGCAGTTACCTTGGAGGGCACCACAATCAGCCCCAGCATTTT. The rearrangement links TRBV6-5 to TRBJ1-5, with unresolved D. This CDR3 is 16 amino acids long. CDR1 is MNHEY and CDR2 is SVGAGI in the germline V gene. Trimming left V 2 bases short and J 3 bases short, with 14 bases between.

V is TRBV9 and J is TRBJ2-1; D unresolved. The CDR3 consists of 12 residues. CDR1 is SGDLS and CDR2 is YYNGEE in the germline V gene. Trimming removed 4 bases from V and 10 bases from J, with 12 bases in between. For the CDR3, the DNA is TGTGCCAGCAGCCCTCGGTCCGGGGAGCAGTTCTTC. Amino acids: CASSPRSGEQFF.

Only one count was recorded for this clone. V gene TRBV2 combines with J gene TRBJ1-1; D unclear. The V gene's germline CDR1 is SNHLY and CDR2 FYNNEI. The CDR3 has 13 residues. V was clipped by 4 bases and J by 1 base, with 7 bases between them. In DNA form, the CDR3 reads TGTGCCAGCAGTGTTGACAAGAACACTGAAGCTTTCTTT. It translates to CASSVDKNTEAFF.

V gene TRBV5-1 combines with J gene TRBJ1-3; TRBD1 matches at 7 bases. The CDR3 runs to 16 residues. Losses at the gene ends were 7 bases for V and 0 bases for J; bases not matched to a gene: 10. Germline loops: CDR1 SGHRS, CDR2 YFSETQ. CDR3 sequence: CASGPQGQHSGNTIYF. CDR3 in DNA: TGCGCCAGCGGCCCCCAGGGACAGCACTCTGGAAACACCATATATTTT. The full variable domain, rest sourced from reference TRBV5-1 and TRBJ1-3, is KAGVTQTPRYLIKTRGQQVTLSCSPISGHRSVSWYQQTPGQGLQFLFEYFSETQRNKGNFPGRFSGRQFSNSRSEMNVSTLELGDSALYLCASGPQGQHSGNTIYFGEGSWLTVV.

A remark on this clone: The same CDR3 also results from other DNA sequences found in this sample. The chain employs TRBV5-1 and TRBJ1-3; tentative D call: TRBD1 (5 bases). Trimming cost V 0 bases and J 1 base, with 5 bases left between them. This CDR3 has 14 amino acids. Germline loops: CDR1 SGHRS, CDR2 YFSETQ. The CDR3 loop reads CASSLAGSGNTIYF. The CDR3 coding sequence is TGCGCCAGCAGCTTGGCAGGGTCTGGAAACACCATATATTTT.

The chain combines TRBV30 with TRBJ1-5; possibly TRBD1 for D (6 bases). CDR1 is GTSNPN, CDR2 SVGIG, per germline (reference sequence). This CDR3 has 16 residues. V was trimmed by 0 bases and J by 0 bases, leaving 12 bases between them. The chain's CDR3 is CAWSVRGALSNQPQHF. The CDR3 region has the DNA TGTGCCTGGAGTGTACGGGGGGCACTTAGCAATCAGCCCCAGCATTTT.

CDR3 residues: CASRVSGQPQHF. The CDR3 DNA reads TGTGCCAGCAGGGTCAGCGGCCAGCCCCAGCATTTT. The rearrangement links TRBV28 to TRBJ1-5; D gene uncertain. Germline values: CDR1 MDHEN, CDR2 SYDVKM. The CDR3 contains 12 residues. V was trimmed by 6 bases and J by 7 bases, leaving 10 bases between them.

The chain has TRBV19 and TRBJ1-1, with D uncertain. Germline V lookup: CDR1 LNHDA, CDR2 SQIVND (reference sequence). V lost 9 bases to trimming and J lost 8 bases, with 19 bases between them. The CDR3 runs to 13 residues. This CDR3 reads CASSPVLMREAFF. The CDR3 nucleotides are TGTGCCAGCTCCCCTGTGCTAATGCGGGAAGCTTTCTTT.

The rearrangement uses TRBV19 and TRBJ2-5, with D possibly matching TRBD1 (5 bases). Trimming removed 3 bases from V and 0 bases from J, with 11 bases in between. The CDR3 extends over 15 amino acids. Germline V gene data show CDR1 as LNHDA and CDR2 as SQIVND (reference sequence). The CDR3 DNA sequence: TGTGCCAGTAGTATTGGGGCCCAGTACCAAGAGACCCAGTACTTC. Encoded protein: CASSIGAQYQETQYF.

This chain uses TRBV18 with TRBJ1-4; a weak D match, TRBD1 (5 bases). Germline assignment: CDR1 KGHSH and CDR2 LQKENI. The CDR3 totals 15 residues. The ends were cut back, 5 bases at V and 7 bases at J, with 17 bases in the middle. Written as DNA, the CDR3 is TGTGCCAGCTCAGGAACCGGGGCGCGGGGTGAAAAACTGTTTTTT. This translates into CASSGTGARGEKLFF. Variable domain in full (rest from reference TRBV18 and TRBJ1-4): NAGVMQNPRHLVRRRGQEARLRCSPMKGHSHVYWYRQLPEEGLKFMVYLQKENIIDESGMPKERFSAEFPKEGPSILRIQQVVRGDSAAYFCASSGTGARGEKLFFGSGTQLSVL.

The sample holds many counts of this clone. The chain combines TRBV4-1 with TRBJ1-1; no clear D. Trimming removed 0 bases at V and 0 bases at J, with 8 bases between. The CDR3 spans 15 residues. The germline V gene encodes CDR1 MGHRA and CDR2 YSYEKL. The CDR3 DNA sequence: TGCGCCAGCAGCCAAGATCACTCAATGAACACTGAAGCTTTCTTT. This translates into CASSQDHSMNTEAFF.

J is TRBJ2-2 and V is TRBV7-9; TRBD2 matches 10 bases. Germline assignment: CDR1 SEHNR and CDR2 FQNEAQ (reference sequence). The CDR3 sequence is 17 residues long. The trim removed 6 bases at V and 0 bases at J, leaving 7 bases unmatched. CDR3 in amino acids: CASRPGLAFANTGELFF. The CDR3 DNA sequence: TGTGCCAGCAGACCGGGACTAGCGTTCGCGAACACCGGGGAGCTGTTTTTT.

This chain uses TRBV28 with TRBJ1-2; D uncertain. V lost 3 bases and J 3 bases, leaving 11 bases between the germline ends. Germline V gene sequence: CDR1 MDHEN, CDR2 SYDVKM. CDR3 length: 14 residues. Written as DNA, the CDR3 is TGTGCCAGCAGTTTGGTTGGTACGGACTATGGCTACACCTTC. This translates into CASSLVGTDYGYTF.

V is TRBV19 and J is TRBJ1-6; D gene uncertain. Germline values: CDR1 LNHDA, CDR2 SQIVND (reference sequence). Deletions cut 5 bases from V and 0 bases from J, with 8 bases between. CDR3 length equals 15 residues. The CDR3 nucleotides are TGTGCCAGTAGTCCTAGGAGCTCCTATAATTCACCCCTCCACTTT. Amino acids: CASSPRSSYNSPLHF.

The chain recombines TRBV2 with TRBJ1-2; unclear D gene. In germline, CDR1 is SNHLY, CDR2 FYNNEI. CDR3 length equals 13 residues. Trimming left V 6 bases short and J 0 bases short, with 8 bases between. This CDR3 reads CASSEQTNYGYTF. The CDR3, as DNA: TGTGCCAGCAGCGAACAGACTAACTATGGCTACACCTTC.